The clone carrying this T cell receptor (beta chain) was observed a few times. The antigen remains unidentified. TCRdb used MiXCR to reprocess the reads, holding one entry per CDR3 protein. The sample records 57,000 or so distinct CDR3 sequences, around 33% being singletons. This entry belongs to a study of T cell repertoires in cytomegalovirus infection. The overall study: Indications came from public TCR beta signatures; they pointed to CMV infection and to a matching HLA type.

V dropped 11 bases and J dropped 2 bases, with 15 bases sitting between them. Germline V gene data show CDR1 as SEHNR and CDR2 as FQNEAQ (reference sequence). This CDR3 is 13 amino acids long. Study-wide results and limits: HLA-C-restricted CMV clonotypes gave the most frequent clonotype in two of eight donors. Identification of carriers of CMV plus the relevant HLA was achieved through cumulative public TCR beta family frequency.

This TCR was sampled from a human donor in good health (CMV status not recorded). Some clones in this sample may be carry-over from other donors' samples. The material sequenced was PBMCs, sequenced either directly or after in vitro stimulation (not recorded which). V usage is TRBV7-9 and J usage is TRBJ2-5; D could derive from TRBD1 or TRBD2 (5 bases each). CDR3 DNA sequence: TGTGCCGGGCGTTCGGGGCCACAAGAGACCCAGTACTTC. Protein product: CAGRSGPQETQYF.